These 13 T cell receptor beta chains came from one sample sequenced in a study of T cell responses to AZD1222 COVID-19 vaccine. Generated by immunoSEQ multiplex PCR, the TCRdb table keeps only in-frame clones and is missing some. The repertoire has 110,000 to 150,000 clones, over 80% of them found once; the top ten carry less than 3.5%. Source: peripheral blood, taken 28 days after the second AZD1222 dose. These receptors were taken from an adult who received the AZD1222 COVID-19 vaccine.

This clone showed up just once. The chain recombines TRBV29-1 with TRBJ2-5; the D is unclear. The V gene's germline CDR1 is SQVTM and CDR2 ANQGSEA. The CDR3 loop spans 12 amino acids. Trimming removed 3 bases at V and 5 bases at J, with 10 bases between. The CDR3 spells CSVDEFAETQYF. CDR3 sequence (DNA): TGCAGCGTTGATGAGTTTGCGGAGACCCAGTACTTC.

This chain connects TRBV5-5 to TRBJ1-2, with 7 bases identical to TRBD1. The CDR3 extends over 15 amino acids. CDR1 SGHKS and CDR2 YYEKEE come from the germline V gene (reference sequence). With 0 bases clipped from V and 3 bases from J, the junction kept 5 bases outside the gene matches. CDR3 DNA: TGTGCCAGCAGCTTGGCACAGGGGAAGGACTATGGCTACACCTTC. Translating gives CASSLAQGKDYGYTF.

V is TRBV6-5 and J is TRBJ1-5; D not resolved. Trimming left V 4 bases short and J 5 bases short, with 18 bases between. The CDR3 extends over 16 amino acids. Germline V gene lookup returns CDR1 MNHEY and CDR2 SVGAGI. CDR3: CASSSHPRLTDQPQHF. CDR3 in DNA: TGTGCCAGCAGTTCCCACCCACGTTTAACGGATCAGCCCCAGCATTTT.

The rearrangement uses TRBV6-5 and TRBJ2-5; D unclear. In germline, CDR1 is MNHEY, CDR2 SVGAGI. Trimming shortened V by 2 bases and J by 1 base, and 8 bases separated the two germline ends. This CDR3 spans 14 amino acids. The CDR3 spells CASSYEVVQETQYF. The CDR3 nucleotides are TGTGCCAGCAGTTACGAAGTGGTCCAAGAGACCCAGTACTTC.

The rearrangement joins TRBV7-2 to TRBJ1-1; 7 nucleotides agree with TRBD1. V shed 5 bases and J 0 bases; nucleotides not matched to a gene: 3. Germline lookup yields CDR1 SGHTA and CDR2 FQGNSA. The CDR3 is 14 residues long. CDR3 DNA sequence: TGTGCCAGCAGCCCACAGGGGATGAACACTGAAGCTTTCTTT. Protein product: CASSPQGMNTEAFF.

The rearrangement joins TRBV18 to TRBJ1-3, with D perhaps matching TRBD1 (5 bases). The V gene lost 4 bases and the J gene lost 2 bases, with 15 bases spanning the gap. CDR1 KGHSH and CDR2 LQKENI come from the germline V gene. The CDR3 contains 16 residues. CDR3: CASSQGTGTTGNTIYF. The CDR3 bases are TGTGCCAGCTCACAGGGGACGGGAACCACTGGAAACACCATATATTTT. Supplemented by reference TRBV18 and TRBJ1-3, the full variable domain reads NAGVMQNPRHLVRRRGQEARLRCSPMKGHSHVYWYRQLPEEGLKFMVYLQKENIIDESGMPKERFSAEFPKEGPSILRIQQVVRGDSAAYFCASSQGTGTTGNTIYFGEGSWLTVV.

The rearrangement joins TRBV10-3 to TRBJ1-1; 10 bases are a match to TRBD1. Germline trimming cut 8 bases from V and 4 bases from J; bases unmatched to any gene: 7. Looked up from germline, CDR1 is ENHRY and CDR2 is SYGVKD. The length of the CDR3 is 14 residues. CDR3 coding DNA: TGTGCCATCGGTCGACAGGGGGCGGGCACTGAAGCTTTCTTT. Residues: CAIGRQGAGTEAFF.

V and J are TRBV20-1 and TRBJ2-7; 11 positions match TRBD2. The CDR3 consists of 16 residues. Germline lookup yields CDR1 DFQATT and CDR2 SNEGSKA (reference sequence). Trimming removed 3 bases from V and 3 bases from J; junction bases left unmatched: 10. DNA of the CDR3: TGCAGTGCTAGTTACCTAGCGGGAGGAGGGGACTACGAGCAGTACTTC. Its protein product is CSASYLAGGGDYEQYF.

The V and J genes are TRBV28 and TRBJ2-7; a weak D match, TRBD1 (5 bases). The germline CDR1 and CDR2 sequences are MDHEN and SYDVKM. The CDR3 is 15 amino acids. Between the trimmed V and J ends, which lost 4 bases and 3 bases, there was a span of 16 bases. The CDR3: CASSSVTVMGYEQYF. CDR3 coding DNA: TGTGCCAGCAGTTCCGTGACAGTAATGGGCTACGAGCAGTACTTC.

The CDR3 nucleotides read TGTGCCAGTAGTATGGGGGACAGGGCCGCTGAAGCTTTCTTT. Its protein product is CASSMGDRAAEAFF. The chain is built from TRBV19 and TRBJ1-1; 9 nucleotides line up with TRBD1. CDR1 is LNHDA, CDR2 SQIVND, per germline (reference sequence). This CDR3 has 14 amino acids. After removal of 3 bases from V and 6 bases from J, the junction contained 5 bases not matched to a gene.

V usage is TRBV28 and J usage is TRBJ2-3; 9 nucleotides agree with TRBD2. The CDR3 consists of 14 residues. Trimming took 6 bases from V and 6 from J; bases not matched to a gene: 7. The V gene's germline CDR1 is MDHEN and CDR2 SYDVKM. The DNA for the CDR3 is TGTGCCAGCAGGACTGTAGCGGGAGAGGATACGCAGTATTTT. Protein sequence: CASRTVAGEDTQYF.

The chain is built from TRBV6-5 and TRBJ2-7, with a weak D call TRBD1 (6 bases). This CDR3 is built from 14 residues. Between the trimmed V and J ends, which lost 4 bases and 5 bases, there was a span of 15 bases. Looked up from germline, CDR1 is MNHEY and CDR2 is SVGAGI. In nucleotides, the CDR3 is TGTGCCAGCAGTTGGGCCCAGGGGAGAGACGAGCAGTACTTC. Amino acids: CASSWAQGRDEQYF.

This clone was recorded only once. The chain employs TRBV29-1 and TRBJ1-2; the D is unclear. The CDR3 covers 11 residues. Germline V gene sequence: CDR1 SQVTM, CDR2 ANQGSEA. V lost 7 bases to trimming and J lost 4 bases, with 10 bases between them. CDR3 residues: CSGKGLYGYTF. In nucleotides, the CDR3 is TGCAGCGGGAAAGGGCTCTATGGCTACACCTTC.